This TCR beta chain was recovered during a study of cytomegalovirus exposure and HLA in healthy donors. Study-wide results and limits: There were some public TCRs occurring in many donors, but most TCR sequences were rare. Subsequent analysis of the 100 to 150 validation repertoires found a tendency for first-cohort TCR clusters to co-occur.

Comment on this clone: Its antigen is still unknown.

Profiled with immunoSEQ multiplex PCR; TCRdb holds only in-frame clones, not every one. Here the sample spans over 110,000 clones, 80% to 90% being singletons. The germline V gene encodes CDR1 KGHSH and CDR2 LQKENI. CDR3 length: 15 amino acids. With 2 bases removed from V and 3 bases from J, the gap between germline ends came to 14 bases. V gene TRBV18 combines with J gene TRBJ2-7, with D maybe TRBD1 (6 bases). The receptor's source is a woman under 40 in good health and CMV-seronegative. The sequenced sample was PBMCs. CDR3 sequence: CASSPGSSGHYEQYF. The DNA for the CDR3 is TGTGCCAGCTCACCAGGTTCCTCGGGACACTACGAGCAGTACTTC.